This T cell receptor (beta chain) appears in the sequencing data of a study of T cell responses to AZD1222 COVID-19 vaccine. Study as a whole: Both about-4-week and about-12-week second-dose recipients were combined.

Broader study findings: Spike-specific TCR breadth and depth went up after people got two AZD1222 doses.

The CDR3 has 15 residues. Germline CDR1 reads MNHEY; CDR2 reads SMNVEV (reference sequence). Trimming pared 3 bases from V and 0 bases from J, leaving 9 bases between. Data came from immunoSEQ multiplex PCR; TCRdb stores just in-frame clones and leaves some out. The table records some 150,000 clones, 89% of them present only once. With respect to this clone: Its antigen is still unknown.

The sequences come from peripheral blood, collected on day 0 of AZD1222 vaccination. The rearrangement joins TRBV27 to TRBJ1-5; D unresolved. The TCR originated in an adult in good health. Written as DNA, the CDR3 is TGTGCCAGCAGTTTTGAGGCAGCTAGCAATCAGCCCCAGCATTTT. It is translated as CASSFEAASNQPQHF.